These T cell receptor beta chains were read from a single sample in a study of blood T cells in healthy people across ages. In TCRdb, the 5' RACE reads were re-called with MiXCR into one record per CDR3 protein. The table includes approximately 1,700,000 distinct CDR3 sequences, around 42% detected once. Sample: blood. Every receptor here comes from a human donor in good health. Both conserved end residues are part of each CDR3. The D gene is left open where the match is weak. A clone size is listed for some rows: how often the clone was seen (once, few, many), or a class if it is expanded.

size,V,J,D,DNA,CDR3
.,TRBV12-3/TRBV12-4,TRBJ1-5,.,TGTGCCAGCAGTTTGATGCAGGGTAATCAGCCCCAGCATTTT,CASSLMQGNQPQHF
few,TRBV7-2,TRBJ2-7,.,TGTGCCAGCAGCGAACCCCGTCCCAGCTCCTACGAGCAGTACTTC,CASSEPRPSSYEQYF
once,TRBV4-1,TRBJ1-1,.,TGCGCCAGCAGCCAAGATTGGGCGGCGAACACTGAAGCTTTCTTT,CASSQDWAANTEAFF
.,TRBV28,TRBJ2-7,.,TGTGCCAGCAGTCCCACAGAGGGGCCGTGGAACGAGCAGTACTTC,CASSPTEGPWNEQYF
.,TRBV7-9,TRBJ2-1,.,TGTGCCAGCAGCTTAGGGCTAACTGAGCAGTTCTTC,CASSLGLTEQFF
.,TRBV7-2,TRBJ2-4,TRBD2,TGTGCCAGCAGCTTATCTGGTAGCGGGGGGACTTACAATGAGCAGTACTTC,CASSLSGSGGTYNEQYF
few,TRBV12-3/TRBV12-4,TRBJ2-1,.,TGTGCCAGCACACTAGGGGGGAGCTCCTACAATGAGCAGTTCTTC,CASTLGGSSYNEQFF
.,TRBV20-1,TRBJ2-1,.,TGCAGCGCTAGACCCAGAACAAATTACAATGAGCAGTTCTTC,CSARPRTNYNEQFF
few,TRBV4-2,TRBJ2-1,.,TGTGCCAGCAGCCAAGATCTAGGCGCTAACCTCGGCGATGAGCAGTTCTTC,CASSQDLGANLGDEQFF
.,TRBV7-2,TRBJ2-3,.,TGTGCCAGCAGCCCAGGGATGGGGCTAGTGTACGCTACGCAGTATTTT,CASSPGMGLVYATQYF
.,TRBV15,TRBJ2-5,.,TGTGCCACCAGCACCAGGGGGACTGAAGAGACCCAGTACTTC,CATSTRGTEETQYF
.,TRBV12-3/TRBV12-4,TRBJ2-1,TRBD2,TGTGTCAGCGGGGCTTACAATGAGCAGTTCTTC,CVSGAYNEQFF
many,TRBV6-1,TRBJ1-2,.,TGTGCCAGCAGTGAAGGGGCAGACTACTATGGCTACACCTTC,CASSEGADYYGYTF
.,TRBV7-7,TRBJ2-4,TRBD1,TGTGCTAGCAGCTTAGGGGCTACAGGGGAATGGGCCAAAAACATTCAGTACTTC,CASSLGATGEWAKNIQYF
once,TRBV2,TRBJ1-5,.,TGTGCCAGCAGTGACAGGCTTACCAATCAGCCCCAGCATTTT,CASSDRLTNQPQHF
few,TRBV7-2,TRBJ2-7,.,TGTGCCAGCAGCTCGATGGCAGGGCACTACGAGCAGTACTTC,CASSSMAGHYEQYF
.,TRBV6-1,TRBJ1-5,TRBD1,TGTGCCAGCAACAGGGGGCACAATCAGCCCCAGCATTTT,CASNRGHNQPQHF
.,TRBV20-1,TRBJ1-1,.,TGCAGTGCTAGAGAGTTAGGAGGGCGTCCGAACACTGAGGCTTTCTTT,CSARELGGRPNTEAFF
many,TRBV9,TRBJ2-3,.,TGTGCCAGCAACCTAGGGTTTGATACGCAGTATTTT,CASNLGFDTQYF
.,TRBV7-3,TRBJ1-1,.,TGTGCCAGCAGCCCTGGACATATCGGTGTGAACACTGAAGCTTTCTTT,CASSPGHIGVNTEAFF
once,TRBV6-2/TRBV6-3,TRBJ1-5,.,TGTGCCAGCAGTTACCTGACAGGCGCTCAGCCCCAGCATTTT,CASSYLTGAQPQHF
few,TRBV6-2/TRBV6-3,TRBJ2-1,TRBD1,TGTGCCGGCAGTGGACAGGGGAACTCCTACAATGAGCAGTTCTTC,CAGSGQGNSYNEQFF
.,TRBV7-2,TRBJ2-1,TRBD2,TGTGCCAGCAGCTTAAGCTTATTGTCTCTAGGACTAGCGGTTGAGCAGTTCTTC,CASSLSLLSLGLAVEQFF
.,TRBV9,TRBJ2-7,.,TGTGCCAGCAGCGAGGGGGGGACAAAGTACGAGCAGTACTTC,CASSEGGTKYEQYF
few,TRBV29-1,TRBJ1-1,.,TGCAGCGCCTCCGGGATCATGAACACTGAAGCTTTCTTT,CSASGIMNTEAFF
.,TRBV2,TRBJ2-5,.,TGTGCCAGCAGTGGGGTGATGAAAGAGACCCAGTACTTC,CASSGVMKETQYF
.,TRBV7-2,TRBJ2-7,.,TGTGCCAGCAGCTCAAATTGGCCAAACGAGCAGTACTTC,CASSSNWPNEQYF
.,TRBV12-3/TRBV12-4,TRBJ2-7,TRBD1,TGTGCCAGCACCCAAGGACAGGGGGTTTCCTACGAGCAGTACTTC,CASTQGQGVSYEQYF
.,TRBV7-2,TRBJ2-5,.,TGTGCCAGCAGCTTACCGGGGGCCGCGCGGGAGACCCAGTACTTC,CASSLPGAARETQYF
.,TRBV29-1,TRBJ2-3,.,TGCAGCGTTGAATCCAGTGGGGGCCTTTCGGATACGCAGTATTTT,CSVESSGGLSDTQYF
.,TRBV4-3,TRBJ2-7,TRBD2,TGCGCCAGCAGCCAAGATGCTAGCGGGGGGTCCTACGAGCAGTACTTC,CASSQDASGGSYEQYF
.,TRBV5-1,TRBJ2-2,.,TGTGCCAGCAGCTTACAGGGGAACACCGGGGAGCTGTTTTTT,CASSLQGNTGELFF
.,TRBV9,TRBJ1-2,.,TGTGCCAGCAGCGTAGCAGACGGATTCTATGGCTACACCTTC,CASSVADGFYGYTF
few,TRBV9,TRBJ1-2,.,TGTGCCAGCAGCCCCCACCCGGACTCGACCTATGGCTACACCTTC,CASSPHPDSTYGYTF
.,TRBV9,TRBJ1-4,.,TGTGCCAGCAGCGGCGGGATTGGGGGGCCTAATGAAAAACTGTTTTTT,CASSGGIGGPNEKLFF